This is a list of T cell receptor beta chains from one sample in a study of T cells after yellow fever vaccination. TCRdb analysed the 5' RACE reads with MiXCR anew, one entry per CDR3 protein. The sample shows around 65,000 distinct CDR3 sequences, 5.9% of them seen only once. Here the sequenced sample was CD4+ T cells sorted from PBMCs, taken roughly 14 days after the first yellow fever vaccination. The receptors derive from a man aged 18 to 29 who received the YFV17D yellow fever vaccine. The CDR3 runs from the conserved cysteine through the conserved F or W. A D gene is named only where the DNA matches it firmly. The size entry is marked missing in some rows and otherwise reads once, few, many or a size class.

size,D,V,J,DNA,CDR3
many,.,TRBV7-9,TRBJ2-3,TGTGCCAGCAGCTTATTTGGTGATACGCAGTATTTT,CASSLFGDTQYF
many,.,TRBV12-3/TRBV12-4,TRBJ2-5,TGTGCCAGCAGTTTTATAGGCCGTCAAGAGACCCAGTACTTC,CASSFIGRQETQYF
many,.,TRBV2,TRBJ2-7,TGTGCCAGCAGTCTCCGACAGGCCGACGAGCAGTACTTC,CASSLRQADEQYF
many,TRBD1,TRBV5-1,TRBJ2-2,TGCGCCAGCAGCCAGGGGGTGAACACCGGGGAGCTGTTTTTT,CASSQGVNTGELFF
many,.,TRBV20-1,TRBJ2-7,TGCAGTGCTCGACGTGGGGGGCCCTACGAGCAGTACTTC,CSARRGGPYEQYF
.,.,TRBV4-2,TRBJ1-1,TGTGCCAGCAGCCAAGCCGGCAGGGACACTGAAGCTTTCTTT,CASSQAGRDTEAFF
many,TRBD1,TRBV5-1,TRBJ1-2,TGCGCCAGCAGCTCAGACGACAGGGGTTCCTATGGCTACACCTTC,CASSSDDRGSYGYTF
many,TRBD1,TRBV18,TRBJ2-5,TGTGCCAGCTCACCACGACAGGGGCTAGAGACCCAGTACTTC,CASSPRQGLETQYF
many,TRBD2,TRBV7-9,TRBJ2-2,TGTGCCAGCAGCCCTCCCCGGGCGGGAGGGAACGGGGAGCTGTTTTTT,CASSPPRAGGNGELFF
.,.,TRBV7-6,TRBJ2-1,TGTGCCAGCAGTTTAGCGCCCAGGGGCAATGAGCAGTTCTTC,CASSLAPRGNEQFF
many,.,TRBV5-1,TRBJ2-1,TGCGCCAGCAGCTTGGCCGAAGGGGGAGGGGGAGGTGAGCAGTTCTTC,CASSLAEGGGGGEQFF
many,.,TRBV12-3/TRBV12-4,TRBJ2-3,TGTGCCAGCAGTCCCCGGGGAACGAGCACAGATACGCAGTATTTT,CASSPRGTSTDTQYF
many,.,TRBV28,TRBJ1-6,TGTGCCAGCCTTCCGGGCTCCTATAATTCACCCCTCCACTTT,CASLPGSYNSPLHF
many,.,TRBV12-3/TRBV12-4,TRBJ2-5,TGTGCCAGCAGTTTAATCGAGACCCAGTACTTC,CASSLIETQYF
many,TRBD1,TRBV27,TRBJ2-3,TGTGCCAGCAGCACCCCGACAGGGCGCCCTAACACAGATACGCAGTATTTT,CASSTPTGRPNTDTQYF
many,TRBD1,TRBV19,TRBJ1-2,TGTGCCAGTAGTAAGGGACAGCTCAACTATGGCTACACCTTC,CASSKGQLNYGYTF
many,.,TRBV19,TRBJ2-1,TGTGCCAGTAGTATGTCTAGCTCCTACAATGAGCAGTTCTTC,CASSMSSSYNEQFF
many,.,TRBV5-1,TRBJ2-2,TGCGCCAGCAGCTTGGACAGCCAGACCGGGGAGCTGTTTTTT,CASSLDSQTGELFF